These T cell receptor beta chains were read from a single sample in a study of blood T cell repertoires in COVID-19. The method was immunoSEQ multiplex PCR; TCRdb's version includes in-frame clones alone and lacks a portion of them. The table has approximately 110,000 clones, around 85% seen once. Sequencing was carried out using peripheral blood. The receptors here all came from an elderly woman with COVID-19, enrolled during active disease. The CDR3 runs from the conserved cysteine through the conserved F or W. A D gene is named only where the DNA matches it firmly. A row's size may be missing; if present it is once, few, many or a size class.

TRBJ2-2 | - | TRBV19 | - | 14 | TGTGCCAGTACCACGAACGGGGACACCGGGGAGCTGTTTTTT | CASTTNGDTGELFF
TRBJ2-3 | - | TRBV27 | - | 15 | TGTGCCAGCAGTTTTAGGGCAGGGGCGGGAGATACGCAGTATTTT | CASSFRAGAGDTQYF
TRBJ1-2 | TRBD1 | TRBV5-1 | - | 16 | TGCGCCAGCAGCTTTCGGACAGGTGGATCTAACTATGGCTACACCTTC | CASSFRTGGSNYGYTF
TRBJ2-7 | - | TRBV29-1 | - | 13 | TGCAGCGTTGAAGCCGGGGGACGTTACGAGCAGTACTTC | CSVEAGGRYEQYF
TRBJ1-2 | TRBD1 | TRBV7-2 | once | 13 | TGTGCCAGCAGCTTAGACAGGGGGCAGGGCTACACCTTC | CASSLDRGQGYTF
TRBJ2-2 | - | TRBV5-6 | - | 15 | TGTGCCAGCGGTTCAACAGGGAAGGGCACCGGGGAGCTGTTTTTT | CASGSTGKGTGELFF
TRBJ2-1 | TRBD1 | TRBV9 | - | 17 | TGTGCCAGCAGCGCCACACTTGACAGGGTTCTTTACAATGAGCAGTTCTTC | CASSATLDRVLYNEQFF
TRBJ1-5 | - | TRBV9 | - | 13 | TGTGCCAGCAGCGTAGGTGTAAATCAGCCCCAGCATTTT | CASSVGVNQPQHF
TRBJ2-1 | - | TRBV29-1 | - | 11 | TGCAGCGTTACTCGGGTCCATGAGCAGTTCTTC | CSVTRVHEQFF
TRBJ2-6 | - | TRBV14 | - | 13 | TGTGCCAGCGGGAGATCAGGGGCCAACGTCCTGACTTTC | CASGRSGANVLTF
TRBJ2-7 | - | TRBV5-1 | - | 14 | TGCGCCAGCAGCCATCGGGAAAGGGCCTACGAGCAGTACTTC | CASSHRERAYEQYF
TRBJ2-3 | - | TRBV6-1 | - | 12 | TGTGCCAGCAGTGACCTCACAGATACGCAGTATTTT | CASSDLTDTQYF
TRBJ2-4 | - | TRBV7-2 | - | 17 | TGTGCCAGCAGCTTAGCCCCTCTCAGGGGGGACAAAAACATTCAGTACTTC | CASSLAPLRGDKNIQYF
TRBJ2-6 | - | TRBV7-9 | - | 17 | TGTGCCAGCAGCTTAAGTGTCGGCAGGGCTGGGGCCAACGTCCTGACTTTC | CASSLSVGRAGANVLTF
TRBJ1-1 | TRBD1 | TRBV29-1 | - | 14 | TGCAGCGTTGGGGGGGGGACAGGCCAGACTGAAGCTTTCTTT | CSVGGGTGQTEAFF
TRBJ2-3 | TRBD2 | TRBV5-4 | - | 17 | TGTGCCAGCAGCTTGGAAGGGGCGGGAGCACTCACAGATACGCAGTATTTT | CASSLEGAGALTDTQYF
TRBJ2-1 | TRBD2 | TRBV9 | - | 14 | TGTGCCAGCAGCCTCGGGGGGACTAGCAGTGAGCAGTTCTTC | CASSLGGTSSEQFF
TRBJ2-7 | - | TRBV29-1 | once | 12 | TGCAGCGTTGAAGACCGCTCCTACGAGCAGTACTTC | CSVEDRSYEQYF
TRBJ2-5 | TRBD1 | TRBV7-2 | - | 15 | TGTGCCAGCAGCTTAGGTGCCGGGACAGACAAGACCCAGTACTTC | CASSLGAGTDKTQYF
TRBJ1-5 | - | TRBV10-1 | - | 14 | TGCGCCAGCAGTGAGGAGGTCGGCAATCAGCCCCAGCATTTT | CASSEEVGNQPQHF
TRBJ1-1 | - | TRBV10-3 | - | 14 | TGTGCCATCAGTGAGCTTTCGGGAAACACTGAAGCTTTCTTT | CAISELSGNTEAFF
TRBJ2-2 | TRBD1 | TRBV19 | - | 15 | TGTGCCAGTTCTGCACGACAGGGGAACACCGGGGAGCTGTTTTTT | CASSARQGNTGELFF
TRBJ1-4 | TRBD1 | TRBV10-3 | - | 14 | TGTGCCATCAGCGCGGGACAGACTAATGAAAAACTGTTTTTT | CAISAGQTNEKLFF
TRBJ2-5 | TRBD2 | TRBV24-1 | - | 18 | TGTGCCACCAGTGACGCCCCCTTTGGGGACAAAGCGCGGGGGGCCCAGTACTTC | CATSDAPFGDKARGAQYF
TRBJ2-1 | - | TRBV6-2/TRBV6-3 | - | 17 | TGTGCCAGCAGTTACTGGGGAGGCGGGACTTCCTACAATGAGCAGTTCTTC | CASSYWGGGTSYNEQFF
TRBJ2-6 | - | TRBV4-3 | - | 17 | TGCGCCAGCAGCCAAGATTGGGCGACAGAGCGAGCCAACGTCCTGACTTTC | CASSQDWATERANVLTF
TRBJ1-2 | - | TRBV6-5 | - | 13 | TGTGCCAGTCACCCAACAGGGCCGTACGGCTACACCTTC | CASHPTGPYGYTF
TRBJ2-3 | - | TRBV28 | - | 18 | TGTGCCAGCAGTTTAGGCGGGGTGGAACTGAGGGTCCCAGATACGCAGTATTTT | CASSLGGVELRVPDTQYF
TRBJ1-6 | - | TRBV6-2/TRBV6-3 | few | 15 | TGTGCCAGCAGTCCCGGCCGAGCGAAAAATTCACCCCTCCACTTT | CASSPGRAKNSPLHF
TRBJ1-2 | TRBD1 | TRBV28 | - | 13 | TGTGCCAGCAGTTTATCTGACAGGGGAGGCTACACCTTC | CASSLSDRGGYTF
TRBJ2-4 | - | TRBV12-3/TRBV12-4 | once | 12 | TGTGCCAGCAGTCCTTTTCGGGGTGGTCAGTACTTC | CASSPFRGGQYF
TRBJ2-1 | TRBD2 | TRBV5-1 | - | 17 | TGCGCCAGCAGTGCCGGGACTAGCGGGAGGGTCCTCAATGAGCAGTTCTTC | CASSAGTSGRVLNEQFF
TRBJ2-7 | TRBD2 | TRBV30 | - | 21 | TGTGCCTGGAGTCTAGACCGGGGGGTGGGGCTAGCGGGAGGCGGGTCCTACGAGCAGTACTTC | CAWSLDRGVGLAGGGSYEQYF
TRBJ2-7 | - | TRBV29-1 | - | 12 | TGCAGCGTTGCGAGCGTTACCTACGAGCAGTACTTC | CSVASVTYEQYF
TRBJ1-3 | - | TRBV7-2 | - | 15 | TGTGCCAGCAGCGCACTAGCACGAGCTGGAAACACCATATATTTT | CASSALARAGNTIYF
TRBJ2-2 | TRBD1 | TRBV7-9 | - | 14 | TGTGCCTCGCGGACAGGGCCGGGGTCCGGGGAGCTGTTTTTT | CASRTGPGSGELFF
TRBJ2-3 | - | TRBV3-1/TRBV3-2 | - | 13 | TGTGCCAGCAGCCTACTAGCCTCAGATACGCAGTATTTT | CASSLLASDTQYF
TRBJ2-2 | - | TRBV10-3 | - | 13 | TGTGCCATCAGTGACGGGGGGCACGGGGAGCTGTTTTTT | CAISDGGHGELFF
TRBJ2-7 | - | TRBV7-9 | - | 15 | TGTGCCAGCAGCTTAGAAACACCTAGGAGCTACGAGCAGTACTTC | CASSLETPRSYEQYF
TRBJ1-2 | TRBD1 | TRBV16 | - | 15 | TGTGCCAGCAGCCAATCGACAGGGGGATACTATGGCTACACCTTC | CASSQSTGGYYGYTF
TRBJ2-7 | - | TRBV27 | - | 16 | TGTGCCAGCAGTCCGAGGGGACTTCTAAGTACCTACGAGCAGTACTTC | CASSPRGLLSTYEQYF
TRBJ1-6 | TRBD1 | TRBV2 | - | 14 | TGTGCCAGCAGAAACAGGGGGCAGAATTCACCCCTCCACTTT | CASRNRGQNSPLHF
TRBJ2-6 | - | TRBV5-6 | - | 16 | TGTGCCAGCAGCTTGCTATCCCTCTCTGGGGCCAACGTCCTGACTTTC | CASSLLSLSGANVLTF
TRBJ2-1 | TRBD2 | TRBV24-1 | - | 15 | TGTGCCACCAGTGATTTTAATAGCGGGAAGAATGAGCAGTTCTTC | CATSDFNSGKNEQFF
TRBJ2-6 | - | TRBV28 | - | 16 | TGTGCCAGCAGGTTCGGCCCAGGGGCCGGGGCCAACGTCCTGACTTTC | CASRFGPGAGANVLTF
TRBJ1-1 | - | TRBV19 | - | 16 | TGTGCCAGTAGTATTGCCCTTGATTGGGCGAACACTGAAGCTTTCTTT | CASSIALDWANTEAFF
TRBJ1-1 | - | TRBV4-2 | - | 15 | TGTGCCAGCAGCCCCTCGGGAGGGGGACACACTGAAGCTTTCTTT | CASSPSGGGHTEAFF
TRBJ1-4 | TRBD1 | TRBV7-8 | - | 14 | TGTGCCAGCAGCTTGGGACAGGGTGGTGAAAAACTGTTTTTT | CASSLGQGGEKLFF
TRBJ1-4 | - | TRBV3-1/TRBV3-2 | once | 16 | TGTGCCAGCAGCCAAGTGGTCGTACAGTCTCTTGAAAAACTGTTTTTT | CASSQVVVQSLEKLFF
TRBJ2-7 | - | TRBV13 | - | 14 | TGTGCCAGCAGCCCCCTCGGGTTTTCCTACGAGCAGTACTTC | CASSPLGFSYEQYF
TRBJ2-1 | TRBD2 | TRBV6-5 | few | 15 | TGTGCCAGCAGGGACACTAGCGGGCCATACAATGAGCAGTTCTTC | CASRDTSGPYNEQFF
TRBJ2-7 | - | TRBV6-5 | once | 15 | TGTGCCAGCAGTTACTTCGGGATACGCATTTACGAGCAGTACTTC | CASSYFGIRIYEQYF
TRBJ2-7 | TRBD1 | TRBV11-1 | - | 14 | TGTGCCAGCAGCCGAGACAGGGTCTCGGGCGAGCAGTACTTC | CASSRDRVSGEQYF
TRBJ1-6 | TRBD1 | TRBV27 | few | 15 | TGTGCCAGCAGTTTATTGGACAGGGATAATTCACCCCTCCACTTT | CASSLLDRDNSPLHF
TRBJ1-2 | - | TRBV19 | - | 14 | TGTGCCAGTAGTATAGGTCTCATCAACTTGGGCTACACCTTC | CASSIGLINLGYTF
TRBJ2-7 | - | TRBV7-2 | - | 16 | TGTGCCAGCAGCCCCGTCCTTTCTCGACAGACTTACGAGCAGTACTTC | CASSPVLSRQTYEQYF
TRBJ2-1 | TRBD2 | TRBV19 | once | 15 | TGTGCCACCCGGGATAGCGGGATAGGCATCAATGAGCAGTTCTTC | CATRDSGIGINEQFF
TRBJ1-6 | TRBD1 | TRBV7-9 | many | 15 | TGTGCCAGCAGTTCAATGGCAGGGGGCGCCTCACCCCTCCACTTT | CASSSMAGGASPLHF
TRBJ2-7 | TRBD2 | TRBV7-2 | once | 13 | TGTGCCAGCAGGACCGGGGGGGGCTACGAGCAGTACTTC | CASRTGGGYEQYF